Following are 3 T cell receptor beta chains from one sample sequenced in a study of T-cell reconstitution after alpha-beta-depleted transplantation in children. A TCRbeta library incorporating unique molecular identifiers was prepared. From the PCR reads, TCRdb called clonotypes with MiXCR, one entry per CDR3 protein. The sample shows 200,000 to 250,000 distinct CDR3 sequences, approximately 9.7% of them seen only once. The input for sequencing was PBMCs from the stem cell graft donor, taken from the stem cell graft. The receptors stem from a human donor who donated a stem cell graft to a child with SCID.

This clonotype occurred a few times. The V gene is TRBV20-1, the J gene TRBJ2-3; TRBD2 aligns across 12 bases. CDR3 length: 20 residues. In germline, CDR1 is DFQATT, CDR2 SNEGSKA (reference sequence). V trimming: 7 bases; J trimming: 1 base; junction bases outside the gene matches: 21. The CDR3 sequence: CSVLLPPPTSGGGGTDTQYF. Written as DNA, the CDR3 is TGCAGTGTTCTTCTGCCCCCCCCGACTAGCGGGGGCGGGGGCACAGATACGCAGTATTTT.

A remark on this clonotype: Given a much more abundant clone one base away, this may be a read error. This sequence joins TRBV6-5 and TRBJ2-1; D unclear. The CDR3 is 14 residues long. Germline values: CDR1 MNHEY, CDR2 SVGAGI. The CDR3 loop reads CASSYKGTYNEQSF. Here the CDR3 DNA reads TGTGCCAGCAGTTATAAGGGTACCTACAATGAGCAGTCCTTC.

The V call is TRBV12-3 or TRBV12-4, the J call TRBJ1-2; D call uncertain. V lost 9 bases, J lost 4 bases, and 18 bases lay in between. This CDR3 contains 14 residues. The CDR3 sequence is CARSPYIGFYGYTF. In DNA form, the CDR3 reads TGTGCCAGGAGTCCATACATAGGGTTCTATGGCTACACCTTC.